The next 14 T cell receptor beta chains were all read from a single sample in a study of blood T cells in healthy people across ages. Primers used in a second PCR of roughly 7 to 12 cycles were a sample-barcoded 5' primer and a J-beta primer mix. TCRdb reprocessed the 5' RACE reads with MiXCR, giving one entry per CDR3 protein. The sample shows 750,000 or so distinct CDR3 sequences, around 25% of them seen only once. The same data also contributed to another study, on T cells of mothers and their children.

The sequenced sample consisted of blood. These receptors originate from a boy aged 5-17 years in good health.

This clonotype was seen repeatedly, ten times or more. The J gene is TRBJ1-2, the V gene TRBV9, with TRBD1 as a possible D gene (6 bases). This CDR3 contains 16 residues. Germline V lookup: CDR1 SGDLS, CDR2 YYNGEE. Trimming removed 0 bases from V and 2 bases from J, with 14 bases in between. The CDR3 DNA follows: TGTGCCAGCAGCGTAGACGGCGGGACACAAAACTATGGCTACACCTTC. Its protein product is CASSVDGGTQNYGYTF.

The chain recombines TRBV7-8 with TRBJ2-1, with 8 bases lining up with TRBD1. This CDR3 has 15 residues. The V segment lost 5 bases and the J segment 4 bases; nucleotides outside the gene matches: 7. CDR1 is SGHVS and CDR2 is FQNEAQ in the germline V gene. CDR3 loop: CASSAGGTRYNEQFF. CDR3 nucleotides: TGTGCCAGCAGCGCAGGGGGCACTAGGTACAATGAGCAGTTCTTC.

The gene calls are TRBV20-1 and TRBJ2-3; possible D gene TRBD2, 6 bases. Trimming pared 3 bases from V and 4 bases from J, leaving 17 bases between. The V gene's germline CDR1 is DFQATT and CDR2 SNEGSKA (reference sequence). This CDR3 region has 15 residues. The CDR3 sequence: CSASSGSGWADTQYF. CDR3 coding DNA: TGCAGTGCTAGTTCCGGGAGTGGGTGGGCAGATACGCAGTATTTT.

In its sample, this clonotype was seen a few times. The chain has TRBV28 and TRBJ2-7; a possible D gene is TRBD2 (7 bases). Germline V gene sequence: CDR1 MDHEN, CDR2 SYDVKM. The ends were cut back, 4 bases at V and 5 bases at J, with 9 bases in the middle. The CDR3 is 12 amino acids. The CDR3 DNA reads as TGTGCCAGCAGTTGGGGGGGCGACGAGCAGTACTTC. Translated, it gives CASSWGGDEQYF.

This clonotype was observed a handful of times. The junction departs from the called germline gene at one end, perhaps through a read error. The chain employs TRBV29-1 and TRBJ2-7; the D gene is possibly TRBD2 (5 bases). CDR1 is SQVTM and CDR2 is ANQGSEA in the germline V gene. This CDR3 is built from 13 residues. The CDR3 DNA reads as TGCAGCGCCGTCGGCGGTGAGGGTTACGAGCAGTGCTTC. Its protein is CSAVGGEGYEQCF.

The sample holds a few counts of this clonotype. The rearrangement links TRBV5-5 to TRBJ2-1; 7 bases align to TRBD2. Germline values: CDR1 SGHKS, CDR2 YYEKEE (reference sequence). The junction had 8 bases not matched to a gene; V was cut back by 4 bases and J by 4 bases. This CDR3 is built from 15 residues. This chain's CDR3 is CASSVTSEAYNEQFF. Here the CDR3 DNA reads TGTGCCAGCAGCGTTACTAGCGAAGCTTACAATGAGCAGTTCTTC.

The rearrangement joins TRBV3-1 to TRBJ1-1; TRBD1 is a possible D gene (5 bases). Trimming took 2 bases from V and 3 from J, leaving 13 bases between them. Germline values: CDR1 LGHDT, CDR2 YNNKEL (reference sequence). The CDR3 extends over 15 amino acids. CDR3 in amino acids: CASSQWGGRDTEAFF. CDR3 nucleotide sequence: TGTGCCAGCAGCCAATGGGGGGGGAGGGACACTGAAGCTTTCTTT.

The CDR3 DNA is TGCAGCGCTGGGTCCCCCGGGACAGGGGATTTTTACGAGCAGTACTTC. Protein: CSAGSPGTGDFYEQYF. The chain is built from TRBV29-1 and TRBJ2-7; TRBD1 matches 10 bases. Germline trimming cut 7 bases from V and 4 bases from J; bases unmatched to any gene: 16. CDR1 is SQVTM and CDR2 is ANQGSEA in the germline V gene. This CDR3 has 16 amino acids.

This chain's CDR3 is CSAREGGSYGYTF. The DNA for the CDR3 is TGCAGTGCTAGAGAAGGAGGAAGCTATGGCTACACCTTC. This sequence joins TRBV20-1 and TRBJ1-2; D is undetermined. V gave up 0 bases and J gave up 4 bases, with 9 bases separating them. The germline CDR1 and CDR2 sequences are DFQATT and SNEGSKA (reference sequence). CDR3 length: 13 residues.

CDR3 nucleotide sequence: TGTGCTAGTGGTTCCCCCAACAGCCCGCTAGTAGGAGATACGCAGTATTTT. Translation gives CASGSPNSPLVGDTQYF. The rearrangement uses TRBV12-5 and TRBJ2-3; D remains unclear. V was trimmed by 4 bases and J by 5 bases, leaving 22 bases between them. The germline CDR1 and CDR2 sequences are LGHNT and FRNRAP. This CDR3 comprises 17 residues. Combining the CDR3 with reference TRBV12-5 and TRBJ2-3 gives the whole variable domain DARVTQTPRHKVTEMGQEVTMRCQPILGHNTVFWYRQTMMQGLELLAYFRNRAPLDDSGMPKDRFSAEMPDATLATLKIQPSEPRDSAVYFCASGSPNSPLVGDTQYFGPGTRLTVL.

The CDR3 spells CSARDGRNYNEQFF. DNA for the CDR3: TGCAGTGCTAGAGATGGACGGAACTACAATGAGCAGTTCTTC. This chain uses TRBV20-1 with TRBJ2-1; D ambiguous. The germline gives CDR1 DFQATT, CDR2 SNEGSKA (reference sequence). The germline V and J ends were trimmed by 0 bases and 3 bases, with 9 bases remaining between them. This CDR3 region has 14 residues.

This clonotype was observed a few times. This chain joins TRBV7-9 and TRBJ1-2; TRBD1 matches 12 bases. The CDR3 contains 17 residues. Germline V lookup: CDR1 SEHNR, CDR2 FQNEAQ (reference sequence). Trimming took 5 bases from V and 2 from J; bases not matched to a gene: 9. The CDR3 sequence is CASSLGTGGARNYGYTF. In DNA, the CDR3 is TGTGCCAGCAGCCTCGGGACAGGGGGCGCAAGAAACTATGGCTACACCTTC.

The rearrangement joins TRBV6-2 or TRBV6-3 to TRBJ2-3; D assignment may be TRBD1 or TRBD2 (5 bases each). Germline CDR1 is MNHEY and CDR2 is SVGEGT. The CDR3 has 13 residues. Trimming pared 7 bases from V and 2 bases from J, leaving 10 bases between. The CDR3 DNA is TGTGCCAGCATGGGGACCAACACAGATACGCAGTATTTT. This translates into CASMGTNTDTQYF.

This clonotype has a handful of counts. In DNA form, the CDR3 reads TGTGCCAGCAGCTTAGTTAACAGCTATGGCTACACCTTC. It codes for CASSLVNSYGYTF. The J gene is TRBJ1-2, the V gene TRBV7-8; D remains unclear. V shed 1 base and J shed 4 bases, with 7 bases lying between them. The CDR3 sequence is 13 residues long. Per germline, CDR1 SGHVS and CDR2 FQNEAQ.